This T cell receptor (beta chain) was captured by sequencing in a study of T-cell memory formation after mild COVID-19 (dated by TCRdb to the early 2020s). For context, the study as a whole: Most TCR sequence clusters were specific to one of the two donors. In two donors, T-cell clones that expanded and contracted after mild COVID-19 were followed by sequencing TCRalpha and TCRbeta repertoires longitudinally. The cohort comprised two young, previously healthy adult volunteers, one female and one male. General findings and caveats noted by the study authors: From day 15 to 85, contracting clones showed balanced CD4/CD8 phenotypes, whereas a second wave of clones that expanded from day 15 to 37 leaned towards CD4+. Contracting CD4+ clones were found mainly in CM and EM memory subsets, while CD8+ clones were enriched in EMRA. SARS-CoV-2 specificity of the second-wave clones peaking on day 37 was not confirmed. Some responding clones were found in pre-infection memory, which suggests that pre-existing cross-reactive memory T cells took part in the SARS-CoV-2 response. Only two mild cases were covered by the study, and larger cohorts that include severe cases with pre-infection samples were considered necessary.

Sequencing took place on an Illumina NovaSeq 6000. TCRalpha and TCRbeta cDNA libraries were constructed by 5'RACE with constant-segment primers, with sample barcodes and unique molecular identifiers being introduced. Trizol reagent was used to extract RNA from every sample. The libraries were amplified in two PCR steps, and the second step added a second sample barcode and Illumina TruSeq adapters. Sequencing of libraries was performed on an Illumina NovaSeq with 2 x 150 bp paired-end reads. From the authors' description of their analysis: With migec v1.2.7, reads were demultiplexed and then collapsed into UMI-guided consensus sequences. Using mixcr v2.1.11, UMI consensuses were aligned to TRA and TRB V and J templates and then assembled into clonotypes. A clonotype was counted as expanded or contracted only if both edgeR and NoisET called the change significant, with noise models trained on biological replicates. For edgeR calls, the thresholds were a false discovery rate-adjusted p below 0.01 and a log2 fold-change of 1. As an exploratory analysis of dynamics, max-normalized trajectories of the 1000 most abundant clonotypes were examined by PCA with hierarchical clustering. Separately sequenced CD4+ and CD8+ repertoires were used to assign a CD4 or CD8 phenotype to each responding clone. TCRdb passed the public sequencing reads through fastp at Q25 and MiXCR, retaining productive beta sequences. Rows merge per CDR3 protein into single entries with the most common DNA and genes. These V and J calls derive from TCRdb rather than the authors' analysis. The sample table shows approximately 480,000 distinct CDR3 sequences, and around a sixth are seen once. The ten largest clonotypes hold about 12% of the sample.

Remarks on this clonotype: The specificity of this receptor is unknown. Nothing much larger sits one base from this clone, and base qualities are not available.

PBMCs were isolated by Ficoll-Paque density gradient centrifugation. The cysteine opens and the phenylalanine closes a CDR3 of 17 amino acids. The entry retains the CDR3 DNA only, 51 bases that are in frame from base 1. V loses 6 bases, J loses 4 bases, and the germline ends lie 25 bases apart. This clonotype was sampled from an adult woman who had mild COVID-19 (a few samples of this study predate the infection). The sample titles of this study are shuffled in the database, so cell type and time point are left out; the donor was told from shared clones. Sequences were obtained from PBMCs or a T cell subset sorted from them (not recorded which). The chain couples TRBV12-3 or TRBV12-4 to TRBJ2-7; TRBD1 could be the D gene, as 6 bases match. Here the CDR3 is given as CASSHQPDSTISYEQYF. The DNA is as follows: TGTGCCAGCAGCCATCAACCGGACAGCACCATTTCATACGAGCAGTACTTC.